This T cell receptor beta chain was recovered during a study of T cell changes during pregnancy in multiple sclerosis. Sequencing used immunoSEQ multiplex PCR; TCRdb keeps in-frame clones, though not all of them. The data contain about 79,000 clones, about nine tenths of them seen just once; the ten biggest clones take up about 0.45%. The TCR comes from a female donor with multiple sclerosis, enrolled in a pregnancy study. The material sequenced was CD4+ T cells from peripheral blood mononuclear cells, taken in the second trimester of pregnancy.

The CDR3 region has the DNA TGTGCCAGCAATTTCTTTGGGGGGGCCGGCTACGAGCAGTACTTC. Translation: CASNFFGGAGYEQYF. This sequence joins TRBV2 and TRBJ2-7; possible D gene TRBD2, 7 bases. Germline-derived CDR1 and CDR2 are SNHLY and FYNNEI. CDR3 length: 15 amino acids. Trimming took off 7 bases at V and 3 bases at J, with 19 bases between the two ends.